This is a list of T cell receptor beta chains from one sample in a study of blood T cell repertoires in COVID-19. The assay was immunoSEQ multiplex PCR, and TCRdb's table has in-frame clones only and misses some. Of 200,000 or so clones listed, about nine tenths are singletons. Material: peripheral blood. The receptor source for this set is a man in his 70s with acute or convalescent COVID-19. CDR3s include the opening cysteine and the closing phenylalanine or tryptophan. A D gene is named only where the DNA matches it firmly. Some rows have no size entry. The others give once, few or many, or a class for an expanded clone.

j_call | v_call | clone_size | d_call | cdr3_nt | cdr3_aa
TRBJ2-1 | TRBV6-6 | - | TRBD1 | TGTGCCAGCAGGACTGGGACAGGGGGCAATGAGCAGTTCTTC | CASRTGTGGNEQFF
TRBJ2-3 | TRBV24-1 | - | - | TGTGCCACCAGTGATTCCAACACAGATACGCAGTATTTT | CATSDSNTDTQYF
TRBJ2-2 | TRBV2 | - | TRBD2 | TGTGCCAGCAGTGAAGCTGGCGGGAGCGGCACCGGGGAGCTGTTTTTT | CASSEAGGSGTGELFF
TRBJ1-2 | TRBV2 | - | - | TGTGCCAGCAAGACCGATATGAGGTATGGCTACACCTTC | CASKTDMRYGYTF
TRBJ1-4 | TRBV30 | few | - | TGTGCCTGGGCAGGGGAGCGGGAAGAAAAACTGTTTTTT | CAWAGEREEKLFF
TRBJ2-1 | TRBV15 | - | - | TGTGCCACCAGCAGAGATTCCCGAGGTGAGCAGTTCTTC | CATSRDSRGEQFF
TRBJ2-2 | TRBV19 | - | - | TGTGCCAGTAACCGAGGGGGAACGACGGCTGGGACCGGGGAGCTGTTTTTT | CASNRGGTTAGTGELFF
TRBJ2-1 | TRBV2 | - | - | TGTGCCAGCAACCCTAGCTTCTACAATGAGCAGTTCTTC | CASNPSFYNEQFF
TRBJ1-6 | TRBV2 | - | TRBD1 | TGTGCCAGCAGCGCTGACAGGGGAAATTCACCCCTCCACTTT | CASSADRGNSPLHF
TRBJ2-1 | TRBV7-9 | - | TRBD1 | TGTGCCAGCAGTTCGGACAGGGTGGCCTACAATGAGCAGTTCTTC | CASSSDRVAYNEQFF
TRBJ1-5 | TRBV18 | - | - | TGTGCCAGCTCTCCAAATACCAGGGAAGGCAATCAGCCCCAGCATTTT | CASSPNTREGNQPQHF
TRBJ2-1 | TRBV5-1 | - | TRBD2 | TGCGCCAGCAGCTTGGGGTTAGCGGGAGGTAACAATGAGCAGTTCTTC | CASSLGLAGGNNEQFF
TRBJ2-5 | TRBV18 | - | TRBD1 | TGTGCCAGCTCAAGGGACAGCACAAAAGAGACCCAGTACTTC | CASSRDSTKETQYF
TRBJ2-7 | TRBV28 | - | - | TGTGCCAGCAGGGGAGGGGGGCTGGAGTCCTACGAGCAGTACTTC | CASRGGGLESYEQYF
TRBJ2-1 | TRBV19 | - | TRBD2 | TGTGCCAGTAATACCGGACTAGCGGGTGACAATGAGCAGTTCTTC | CASNTGLAGDNEQFF
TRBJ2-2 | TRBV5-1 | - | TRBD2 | TGCGCCAGCAGCCTTATCTCGACTAGCGGGAGCGGCGGGGAGCTGTTTTTT | CASSLISTSGSGGELFF
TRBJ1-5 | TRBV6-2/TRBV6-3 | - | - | TGTGCCAGCAGTTTTGGCCCAAATCAGCCCCAGCATTTT | CASSFGPNQPQHF
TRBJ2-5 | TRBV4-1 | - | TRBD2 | TGCGCCAGCAGCCAGACGAGCGGGAGAATTGGAGAGACCCAGTACTTC | CASSQTSGRIGETQYF
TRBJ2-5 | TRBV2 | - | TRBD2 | TGTGCCAGCACGGGACTAGCGGAGTCCGAAGAGACCCAGTACTTC | CASTGLAESEETQYF
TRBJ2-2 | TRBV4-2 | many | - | TGTGCCAGCAGCCAAGTCAGGAACGCGAACACCGGGGAGCTGTTTTTT | CASSQVRNANTGELFF
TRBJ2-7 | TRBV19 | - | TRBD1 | TGTGCCAGTAGTCCGGGACAGGGGATCTCCTACGAGCAGTACTTC | CASSPGQGISYEQYF
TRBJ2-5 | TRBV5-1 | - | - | TGCGCCAGCAGCTCTACCTTGGGAGGAAAGACCCAGTACTTC | CASSSTLGGKTQYF
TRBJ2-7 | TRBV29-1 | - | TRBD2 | TGCAGCGCCTTTAGCGGGATCTCCTACGAGCAGTACTTC | CSAFSGISYEQYF
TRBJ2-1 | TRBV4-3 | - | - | TGCGCCAGCAGCCAAGATACCGGGGCCTACAATGAGCAGTTCTTC | CASSQDTGAYNEQFF
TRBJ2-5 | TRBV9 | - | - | TGTGCCAGCAGCGTAGACGAGGGAAATCTGGAGACCCAGTACTTC | CASSVDEGNLETQYF
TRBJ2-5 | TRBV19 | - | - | TGTGCCAGTAGTAGGTCCAGGGAAGAGACCCAGTACTTC | CASSRSREETQYF
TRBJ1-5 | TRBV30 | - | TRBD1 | TGTGCCTGGAGTCGACAGGGGGCAAGGCAGCCCCAGCATTTT | CAWSRQGARQPQHF
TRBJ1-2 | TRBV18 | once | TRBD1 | TGTGCCAGCTCACCCACAGGGGGCGCGGATGGCTACACCTTC | CASSPTGGADGYTF
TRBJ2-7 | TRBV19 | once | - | TGTGCCAGTAGTGCCTCCTATAGCGGCTTCTCCTACGAGCAGTACTTC | CASSASYSGFSYEQYF
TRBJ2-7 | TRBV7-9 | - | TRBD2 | TGTGCCAGCAGCCAGGGACTAGCAACCCACGAGCAGTACTTC | CASSQGLATHEQYF
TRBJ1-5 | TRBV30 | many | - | TGTGCCTGGAGTCCGCAGGGCAATCAGCCCCAGCATTTT | CAWSPQGNQPQHF
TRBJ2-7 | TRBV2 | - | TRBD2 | TGTGCCAGCAGGCTTACGATACTAGCGGGATCGTACGAGCAGTACTTC | CASRLTILAGSYEQYF
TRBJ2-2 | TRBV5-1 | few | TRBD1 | TGCGCCAGCAGCTTGGCCCTGGACAGGGGGCTAGTCGGGGAGCTGTTTTTT | CASSLALDRGLVGELFF
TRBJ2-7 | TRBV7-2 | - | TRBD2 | TGTGCCAGCAGCTTATCCCCCGGGACTAGTCCCGAGCAGTACTTC | CASSLSPGTSPEQYF
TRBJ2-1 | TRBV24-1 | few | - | TGTGCCACCAGGGTGACAACGTCCTACAATGAGCAGTTCTTC | CATRVTTSYNEQFF